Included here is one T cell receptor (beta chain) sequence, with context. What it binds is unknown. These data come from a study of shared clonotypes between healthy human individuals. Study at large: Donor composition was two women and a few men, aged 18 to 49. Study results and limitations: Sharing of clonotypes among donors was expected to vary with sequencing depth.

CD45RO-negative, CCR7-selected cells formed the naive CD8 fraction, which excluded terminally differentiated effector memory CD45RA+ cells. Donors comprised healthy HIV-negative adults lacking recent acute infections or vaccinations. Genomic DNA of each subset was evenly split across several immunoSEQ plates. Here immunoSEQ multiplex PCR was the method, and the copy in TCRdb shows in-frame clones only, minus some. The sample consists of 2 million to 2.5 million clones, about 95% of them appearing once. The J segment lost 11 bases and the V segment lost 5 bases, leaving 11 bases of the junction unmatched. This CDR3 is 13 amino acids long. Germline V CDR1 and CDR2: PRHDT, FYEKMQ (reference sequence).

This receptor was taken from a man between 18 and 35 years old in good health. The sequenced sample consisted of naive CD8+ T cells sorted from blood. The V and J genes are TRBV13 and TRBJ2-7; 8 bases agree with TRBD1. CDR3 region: CASSQGTGEVKYF. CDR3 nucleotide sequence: TGTGCCAGCAGCCAAGGGACAGGCGAAGTTAAGTACTTC.